This record covers a single T cell receptor beta chain. Its specific antigen is unknown. Per-base quality was not reported, and no clone a single base away is much larger than it. Libraries were prepared through 5' RACE. Sequenced using an Illumina HiSeq 2500. A second about 7 to 12 cycle PCR used a sample-barcoded 5' primer and a J-beta primer mix. Each TCR beta cDNA molecule received a unique molecular identifier from a template-switch 5' adaptor carrying 12 random nucleotides. Each sample yielded at least 3 million CDR3-containing paired-end reads. First-strand cDNA was synthesized from all RNA with the Mint cDNA synthesis kit, primed by a TRBC-specific oligonucleotide. All cDNA was treated with uracil-DNA glycosylase and then went through a first 18-cycle PCR with the universal primers M1SS and BC2_uni_R. As for the original processing: Each sample was normalized by randomly selecting 1 million high-quality reads, each carrying a distinct molecular identifier. Instead of being binned into consensus sequences, reads that shared molecular identifiers were thrown out. MiTCR, with a Q25 quality threshold and the strictest error-elimination algorithm, was used for CDR3 identification, clonotype clustering and error correction. A nonparametric unseen species model with Euler transformation was used to estimate lower-bound total TCR beta diversity. TCRdb applied fastp at Q25 and MiXCR to the public reads, then kept only in-frame beta chains. CDR3 protein duplicates are merged, each entry listing the most common genes and DNA. The V and J calls, along with clone size, are taken from TCRdb and not from the paper's own processing. Across this sample there are about 1.5 million distinct CDR3 sequences, with roughly 43% seen only once. Under 5% of the sample goes to the ten largest clones.

The roughly 39 donors, aged roughly 6 to 95 years, were systemically healthy Caucasian individuals from Russia. Each donor gave roughly 9 milliliters of peripheral blood, drawn into EDTA-treated Vacutainer tubes. PBMCs were isolated by Ficoll-Paque density-gradient centrifugation, with at least 7 million obtained per sample. Trizol reagent was used to extract total RNA from the PBMCs, yielding at least 5 micrograms per sample. The percentages of naive CD45RAhigh/CD27high T cells were determined by flow cytometry on a PBMC aliquot from every donor. These data are taken from a study of blood T cells in healthy people across ages (dated by TCRdb to between 2014 and 2016). General notes on the study: In model experiments, template switching captured about one uniquely barcoded TCR beta cDNA molecule for every two T cells. The study measured age-related changes in TCR beta repertoire diversity using deep sequencing normalized with unique cDNA molecular identifiers. Donors were grouped into four age groups: young (average 16 years), middle-aged (around 39), aged (around 62) and long-lived (roughly 80). To avoid experimental bias, donors of different ages were randomly spread across the sequencing lanes. The study analyzed two additional independent replicas of 1 million unique cDNA reads from the same blood draw for two donors, one aged 18 to 30 and one aged 80 or older.

Based on the germline V gene (reference sequence), the CDR1 and CDR2 sequences are MNHNY and SVGAGI. V and J lose 6 bases and 4 bases, and a span of 18 bases separates them. From its cysteine to its phenylalanine, the CDR3 spans 15 amino acids. Just CDR3 DNA is preserved here, 45 bases in frame from base 1. Broad study findings and their caveats: A strong correlation was found between observed TCR beta diversity and the percentage of naive T cells measured by flow cytometry. As age increased, observed TCR beta diversity per million T cells dropped in a roughly linear way, and a significant reduction was already evident by age about 40. Estimates of total diversity based on one million sequenced T cells were considered lower bounds and underestimates. Compared with the aged group, the long-lived group had more naive CD4+ T cells, fewer expanded clones and increased TCR diversity, suggesting age selection. Since profiling was done on bulk unsorted PBMCs, naive and antigen-experienced compartments could not be conclusively compared. Because donor CMV infection status was unknown, age-related changes in expanded clonotypes were potentially confounded.

Sample: blood. The TCR comes from a woman aged 18-35 years in good health. This chain is built from TRBV6-6 and TRBJ1-1; the D gene is not confidently resolved. The CDR3 reads CASRPNGGIRTEAFF. The nucleotides are TGTGCCAGCAGGCCCAATGGAGGGATTCGCACTGAAGCTTTCTTT.